A single sample is the source of the 25 T cell receptor beta chains below, sequenced in a study of T cell responses to AZD1222 COVID-19 vaccine. Libraries were prepared by immunoSEQ multiplex PCR; TCRdb keeps only in-frame clonotypes and omits some of them. Here the sample spans roughly 180,000 clones, more than 85% being singletons. This specimen consisted of peripheral blood, obtained 28 days after the second AZD1222 dose. The receptors originated from an adult who received the AZD1222 COVID-19 vaccine.

The rearrangement uses TRBV10-1 and TRBJ1-1, with D hard to call. The CDR3 length is 14 residues. The germline gives CDR1 WNHNN, CDR2 SYGVQD (reference sequence). V shed 6 bases and J shed 4 bases, with 15 bases lying between them. The chain's CDR3 is CASSQTWEGTEAFF. The CDR3 nucleotides are TGCGCCAGCAGCCAGACGTGGGAGGGCACTGAAGCTTTCTTT.

The V call is TRBV27, the J call TRBJ2-1; TRBD1 or TRBD2 may be the D gene (5 bases each). Germline V lookup: CDR1 MNHEY, CDR2 SMNVEV (reference sequence). The germline V and J ends were trimmed by 4 bases and 0 bases, with 10 bases remaining between them. The CDR3 has 15 amino acids. The CDR3, as DNA: TGTGCCAGCAGTTCCAGGGACCTCTCCTACAATGAGCAGTTCTTC. Its translation: CASSSRDLSYNEQFF.

The V and J genes are TRBV20-1 and TRBJ2-1; TRBD1 aligns across 12 bases. This CDR3 has 15 residues. Trimming cost V 3 bases and J 8 bases; bases outside gene matches: 8. The germline CDR1 and CDR2 sequences are DFQATT and SNEGSKA (reference sequence). In DNA, the CDR3 is TGCAGTGCTAGTAACCGGGACAGGGGGCTCGATGAGCAGTTCTTC. Protein product: CSASNRDRGLDEQFF.

V is TRBV6-1 and J is TRBJ2-5; D unresolved. Germline CDR1 MNHNS, CDR2 SASEGT. Trimming removed 0 bases at V and 5 bases at J, with 7 bases between. The CDR3 covers 13 residues. The CDR3 nucleotides are TGTGCCAGCAGTGAAGCACTGCGGGAGACCCAGTACTTC. This sequence encodes CASSEALRETQYF.

The chain has TRBV5-1 and TRBJ1-1, with D uncertain. The CDR3 consists of 14 residues. The germline V gene has CDR1 SGHRS and CDR2 YFSETQ. Trimming removed 1 base at V and 5 bases at J, with 12 bases between. The CDR3 DNA reads TGCGCCAGCAGCTTGAGTTGGGTTCGTACTGAAGCTTTCTTT. Encoded protein: CASSLSWVRTEAFF.

The genes are TRBV5-1 and TRBJ2-3, with D perhaps matching TRBD1 (6 bases). There are 15 residues in the CDR3. V was trimmed by 0 bases and J by 2 bases, leaving 10 bases between them. CDR1 is SGHRS and CDR2 is YFSETQ in the germline V gene. The CDR3 region is CASSLGTANTDTQYF. The CDR3 DNA reads TGCGCCAGCAGCTTGGGGACAGCAAACACAGATACGCAGTATTTT.

The chain has TRBV27 and TRBJ2-3; maybe TRBD1 (5 bases). V lost 3 bases to trimming and J lost 8 bases, with 15 bases between them. The CDR3 loop spans 14 amino acids. Germline V gene data show CDR1 as MNHEY and CDR2 as SMNVEV (reference sequence). CDR3 loop: CASSLGQGSGTQYF. The CDR3 bases are TGTGCCAGCAGTTTGGGGCAGGGAAGTGGTACGCAGTATTTT.

The chain joins TRBV7-9 to TRBJ2-1; a weak D match, TRBD2 (6 bases). The CDR3 contains 16 residues. Germline CDR1 SEHNR, CDR2 FQNEAQ (reference sequence). V gave up 2 bases and J gave up 9 bases, with 20 bases separating them. The CDR3 bases are TGTGCCAGCAGCTTACAAGTAGCGGAGGGTGTCGGTGAGCAGTTCTTC. This gives the protein CASSLQVAEGVGEQFF. The variable domain in full, with the rest retrieved from reference TRBV7-9 and TRBJ2-1, is DTGVSQNPRHKITKRGQNVTFRCDPISEHNRLYWYRQTLGQGPEFLTYFQNEAQLEKSRLLSDRFSAERPKGSFSTLEIQRTEQGDSAMYLCASSLQVAEGVGEQFFGPGTRLTVL.

The rearrangement joins TRBV10-2 to TRBJ2-1; 7 bases are shared with TRBD2. This CDR3 is 16 amino acids long. Trimming at V came to 0 bases and at J to 2 bases, leaving 4 bases not matched to a gene. Looked up from germline, CDR1 is WSHSY and CDR2 is SAAADI. Written as DNA, the CDR3 is TGCGCCAGCAGTGAGTCCGGCCTAGCGGCCTACAATGAGCAGTTCTTC. This translates into CASSESGLAAYNEQFF.

J is TRBJ2-2 and V is TRBV7-6, with TRBD1 identical over 8 bases. This CDR3 spans 15 amino acids. CDR1 SGHVS and CDR2 FNYEAQ come from the germline V gene. V trimming: 5 bases; J trimming: 5 bases; junction bases outside the gene matches: 7. Written as DNA, the CDR3 is TGTGCCAGCAGCCGACAGGGGTTGCGGACCGGGGAGCTGTTTTTT. This translates into CASSRQGLRTGELFF.

The chain couples TRBV6-2 or TRBV6-3 to TRBJ2-7; D ambiguous. The CDR3 has 15 amino acids. Germline assignment: CDR1 MNHEY and CDR2 SVGEGT. Between the trimmed V and J ends, which lost 0 bases and 2 bases, there was a span of 11 bases. The CDR3 nucleotides are TGTGCCAGCAGTTACTCCATAGTATCCACCTACGAGCAGTACTTC. The encoded protein is CASSYSIVSTYEQYF.

The rearrangement joins TRBV2 to TRBJ1-1; D is possibly TRBD1 (6 bases). The CDR3 contains 14 residues. V was trimmed by 10 bases and J by 4 bases, leaving 19 bases between them. Germline assignment: CDR1 SNHLY and CDR2 FYNNEI. In nucleotides, the CDR3 is TGTGCCACCCCCGGGGGCAGGGCAATCACTGAAGCTTTCTTT. This encodes CATPGGRAITEAFF.

This clone was picked up a small number of times. CDR3 nucleotide sequence: TGTGCCAGCAGCCCCGACAGGTCCCCCCAGCCCCAGCATTTT. It specifies CASSPDRSPQPQHF. This sequence joins TRBV6-2 or TRBV6-3 and TRBJ1-5; D might be TRBD1 (6 bases). The germline V gene encodes CDR1 MNHEY and CDR2 SVGEGT. The CDR3 loop spans 14 amino acids. The ends were cut back, 6 bases at V and 7 bases at J, with 16 bases in the middle.

J is TRBJ1-1 and V is TRBV7-3, with 7 bases lining up with TRBD1. The CDR3 runs to 12 residues. V lost 2 bases to trimming and J lost 9 bases; unmatched junction nucleotides: 3. The germline CDR1 and CDR2 sequences are SGHTA and FQGTGA. CDR3 sequence: CASSLRGGKAFF. CDR3 sequence (DNA): TGTGCCAGCAGCTTACGAGGGGGCAAAGCTTTCTTT.

V and J are TRBV2 and TRBJ2-1, with TRBD1 matching 10 bases. The CDR3 spans 14 residues. V lost 8 bases to trimming and J lost 9 bases; unmatched junction nucleotides: 10. Germline CDR1 SNHLY, CDR2 FYNNEI. The DNA of the CDR3 is TGTGCCAGCGTCCGGGACAGGGGATCGGGTGAGCAGTTCTTC. It translates to CASVRDRGSGEQFF.

The V call is TRBV5-1, the J call TRBJ1-4; 8 bases agree with TRBD1. The germline V gene has CDR1 SGHRS and CDR2 YFSETQ. Unmatched junction bases numbered 6, after V lost 5 bases and J lost 0 bases. The CDR3 sequence is 16 residues long. This CDR3 reads CASSLTGDPTNEKLFF. The CDR3 DNA follows: TGCGCCAGCAGTTTGACAGGGGATCCAACTAATGAAAAACTGTTTTTT.

This chain joins TRBV7-2 and TRBJ1-6; TRBD1 agrees at 9 bases. Germline lookup yields CDR1 SGHTA and CDR2 FQGNSA. J lost 9 bases, V lost 1 base, and 1 base had no gene match. The CDR3 is 14 residues long. The CDR3 DNA reads as TGTGCCAGCAGCTTAGGGACAGGGGTTTCACCCCTCCACTTT. This translates into CASSLGTGVSPLHF. Drawing the rest from reference TRBV7-2 and TRBJ1-6, the complete variable domain is GAGVSQSPSNKVTEKGKDVELRCDPISGHTALYWYRQSLGQGLEFLIYFQGNSAPDKSGLPSDRFSAERTGGSVSTLTIQRTQQEDSAVYLCASSLGTGVSPLHFGNGTRLTVT.

The gene calls are TRBV5-1 and TRBJ1-3; D unclear. The CDR3 has 15 residues. Germline CDR1 is SGHRS and CDR2 is YFSETQ. Trimming removed 0 bases at V and 3 bases at J, with 10 bases between. The CDR3 DNA reads as TGCGCCAGCAGCTTGGACCGAACTCTTGGAAACACCATATATTTT. Translation gives CASSLDRTLGNTIYF.

CDR3 sequence reads: CASSQELVSYNEQFF. The CDR3 nucleotides read TGCGCCAGCAGCCAAGAACTAGTATCCTACAATGAGCAGTTCTTC. This chain joins TRBV4-1 and TRBJ2-1; possibly TRBD2 for D (5 bases). The CDR3 runs to 15 residues. Germline values: CDR1 MGHRA, CDR2 YSYEKL. With 0 bases removed from V and 1 base from J, the gap between germline ends came to 7 bases.

This clone showed up just once. The rearrangement uses TRBV4-1 and TRBJ2-5; no firm D call. Germline V gene sequence: CDR1 MGHRA, CDR2 YSYEKL. The CDR3 length is 14 residues. The V and J ends lost 0 bases and 4 bases respectively, with 9 bases between them. CDR3 in amino acids: CASSQEVQRETQYF. CDR3 sequence (DNA): TGCGCCAGCAGCCAAGAGGTTCAGAGAGAGACCCAGTACTTC.

The chain couples TRBV5-1 to TRBJ2-7; TRBD1 aligns across 11 bases. Trimming cost V 4 bases and J 9 bases; bases outside gene matches: 15. Germline values: CDR1 SGHRS, CDR2 YFSETQ. The CDR3 is 16 amino acids. DNA for the CDR3: TGCGCCAGCAGCAAATCCACCGGGACAGGGGGAGGTTGGCAGTACTTC. This sequence encodes CASSKSTGTGGGWQYF.

This rearrangement joins TRBV19 to TRBJ1-5; 9 bases align to TRBD1. CDR1 is LNHDA, CDR2 SQIVND, per germline (reference sequence). The CDR3 has 16 amino acids. Unmatched junction bases numbered 12, after V lost 5 bases and J lost 7 bases. This chain's CDR3 is CASSFTGTGPRQPQHF. The CDR3 bases are TGTGCCAGTAGTTTCACCGGGACAGGGCCGCGGCAGCCCCAGCATTTT.

This clone was seen once. The chain is built from TRBV7-9 and TRBJ1-1, with TRBD1 as a possible D gene (5 bases). The CDR3 runs 14 residues. Germline V gene lookup returns CDR1 SEHNR and CDR2 FQNEAQ (reference sequence). Deletions cut 4 bases from V and 4 bases from J, with 13 bases between. The CDR3 DNA reads as TGTGCCAGCAGCTCCCGGGGGGAATCCACTGAAGCTTTCTTT. The encoded protein is CASSSRGESTEAFF.

The V gene is TRBV5-1, the J gene TRBJ1-3; D is possibly TRBD1 (5 bases). Between the trimmed V and J ends, which lost 2 bases and 1 base, there was a span of 10 bases. The CDR3 extends over 15 amino acids. Per germline, CDR1 SGHRS and CDR2 YFSETQ. The CDR3 protein is CASSFQGYSGNTIYF. The DNA for the CDR3 is TGCGCCAGCAGCTTTCAGGGATATTCTGGAAACACCATATATTTT.

The chain joins TRBV14 to TRBJ2-7; 8 nucleotides align to TRBD1. The CDR3 runs to 14 residues. Germline values: CDR1 SGHDN, CDR2 FVKESK. V lost 4 bases and J lost 0; bases outside the gene matches: 2. The DNA of the CDR3 is TGTGCCAGCAGCCGGACAGGGTACTCCTACGAGCAGTACTTC. It codes for CASSRTGYSYEQYF. The complete variable domain, with remaining parts taken from reference TRBV14 and TRBJ2-7, reads EAGVTQFPSHSVIEKGQTVTLRCDPISGHDNLYWYRRVMGKEIKFLLHFVKESKQDESGMPNNRFLAERTGGTYSTLKVQPAELEDSGVYFCASSRTGYSYEQYFGPGTRLTVT.